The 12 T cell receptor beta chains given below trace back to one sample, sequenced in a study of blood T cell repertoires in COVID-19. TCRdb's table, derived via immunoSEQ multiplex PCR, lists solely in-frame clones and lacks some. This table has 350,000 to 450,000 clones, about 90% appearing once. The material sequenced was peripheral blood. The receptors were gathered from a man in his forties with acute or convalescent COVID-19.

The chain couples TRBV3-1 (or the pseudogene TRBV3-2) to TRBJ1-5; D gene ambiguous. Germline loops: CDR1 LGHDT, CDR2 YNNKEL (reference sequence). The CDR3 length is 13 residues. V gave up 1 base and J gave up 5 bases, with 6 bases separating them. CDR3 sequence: CASSQVRDQPQHF. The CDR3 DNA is TGTGCCAGCAGCCAAGTCCGGGATCAGCCCCAGCATTTT.

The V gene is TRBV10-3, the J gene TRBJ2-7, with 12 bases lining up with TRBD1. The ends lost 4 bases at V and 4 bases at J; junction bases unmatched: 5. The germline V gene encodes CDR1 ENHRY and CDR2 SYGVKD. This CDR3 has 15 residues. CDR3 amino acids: CAISGVGQGAYEQYF. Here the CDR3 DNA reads TGTGCCATCAGTGGAGTGGGACAGGGGGCATACGAGCAGTACTTC.

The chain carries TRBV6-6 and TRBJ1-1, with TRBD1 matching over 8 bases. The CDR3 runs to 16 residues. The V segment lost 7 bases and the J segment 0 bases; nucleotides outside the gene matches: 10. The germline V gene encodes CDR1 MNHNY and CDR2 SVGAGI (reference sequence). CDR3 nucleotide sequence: TGTGCCAGCAAACCTGGCAGGGGGCGGATGAACACTGAAGCTTTCTTT. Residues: CASKPGRGRMNTEAFF.

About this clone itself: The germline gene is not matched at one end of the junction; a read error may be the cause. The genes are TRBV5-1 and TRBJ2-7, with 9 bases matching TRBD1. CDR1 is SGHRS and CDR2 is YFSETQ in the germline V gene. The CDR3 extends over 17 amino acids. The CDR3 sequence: CASSLGTGTGFFDEQYF. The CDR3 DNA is TGCGCCAGCAGTTTGGGGACCGGGACAGGGTTTTTTGACGAGCAGTACTTC.

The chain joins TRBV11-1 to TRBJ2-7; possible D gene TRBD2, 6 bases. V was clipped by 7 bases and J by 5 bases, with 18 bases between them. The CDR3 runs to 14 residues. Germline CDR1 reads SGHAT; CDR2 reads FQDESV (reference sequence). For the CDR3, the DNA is TGTGCCAGCACTACGGGGGTTAGACTAGACGAGCAGTACTTC. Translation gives CASTTGVRLDEQYF.

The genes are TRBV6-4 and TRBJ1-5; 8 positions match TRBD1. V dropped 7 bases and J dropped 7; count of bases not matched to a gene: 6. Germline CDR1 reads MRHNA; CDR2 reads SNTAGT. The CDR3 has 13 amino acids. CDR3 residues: CASTLTGDQPQHF. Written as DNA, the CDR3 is TGTGCCAGCACCTTGACAGGGGACCAGCCCCAGCATTTT.

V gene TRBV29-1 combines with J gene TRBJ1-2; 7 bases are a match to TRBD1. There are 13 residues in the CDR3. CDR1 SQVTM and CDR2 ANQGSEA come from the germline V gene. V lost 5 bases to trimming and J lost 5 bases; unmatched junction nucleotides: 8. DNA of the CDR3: TGCAGCGTTACTACAGGGGATCGGTATGGCTACACCTTC. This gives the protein CSVTTGDRYGYTF.

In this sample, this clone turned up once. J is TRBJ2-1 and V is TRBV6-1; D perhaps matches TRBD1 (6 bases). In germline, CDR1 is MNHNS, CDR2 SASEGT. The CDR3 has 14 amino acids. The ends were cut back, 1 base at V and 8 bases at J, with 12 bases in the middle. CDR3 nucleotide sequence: TGTGCCAGCAGTGAAGACAGGGTTTTGGATGAGCAGTTCTTC. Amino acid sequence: CASSEDRVLDEQFF.

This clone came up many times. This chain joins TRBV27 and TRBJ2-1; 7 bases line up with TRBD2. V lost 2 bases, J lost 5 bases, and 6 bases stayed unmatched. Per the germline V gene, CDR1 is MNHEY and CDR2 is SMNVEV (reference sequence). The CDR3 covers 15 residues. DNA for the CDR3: TGTGCCAGCAGTTTAACCGGGAGGCCCCACAATGAGCAGTTCTTC. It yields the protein CASSLTGRPHNEQFF.

The chain's CDR3 is CASTGLAGGPAKNIQYF. The CDR3 nucleotides read TGTGCCAGCACGGGACTAGCGGGGGGGCCGGCCAAAAACATTCAGTACTTC. The chain uses TRBV2 and TRBJ2-4; 16 bases map to TRBD2. The germline V gene has CDR1 SNHLY and CDR2 FYNNEI. The ends lost 7 bases at V and 1 base at J; junction bases unmatched: 4. The CDR3 has 17 amino acids.

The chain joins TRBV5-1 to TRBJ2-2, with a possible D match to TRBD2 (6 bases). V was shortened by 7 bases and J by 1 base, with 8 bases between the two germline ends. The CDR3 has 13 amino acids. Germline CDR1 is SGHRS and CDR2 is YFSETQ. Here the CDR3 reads CASSRENTGELFF. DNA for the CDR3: TGCGCCAGCTCGCGGGAGAACACCGGGGAGCTGTTTTTT.

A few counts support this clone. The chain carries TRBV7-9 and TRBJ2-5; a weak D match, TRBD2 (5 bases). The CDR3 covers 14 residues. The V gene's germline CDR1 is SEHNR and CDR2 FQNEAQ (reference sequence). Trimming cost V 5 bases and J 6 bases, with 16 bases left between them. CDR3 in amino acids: CASSPGAGEKTQYF. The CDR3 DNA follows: TGTGCCAGCAGCCCCGGCGCCGGGGAGAAGACCCAGTACTTC.